This passage covers 18 T cell receptor beta chains from one sample sequenced in a study of cytomegalovirus exposure and HLA in healthy donors. Primers included in the PCR were 60 Vbeta and 13 Jbeta primers. Sequencing was performed with immunoSEQ multiplex PCR; in TCRdb, only in-frame clones are kept and a portion is missing. This table holds over 150,000 clones, roughly 80% found once. Material: PBMCs. These receptors were taken from a woman younger than 45 in good health and CMV-seropositive.

The chain carries TRBV6-5 and TRBJ1-2; possible D gene TRBD1, 5 bases. Germline V gene sequence: CDR1 MNHEY, CDR2 SVGAGI. The V and J ends lost 6 bases and 4 bases respectively, with 15 bases between them. This CDR3 region has 14 residues. The CDR3 sequence is CASRLSRGSYGYTF. The CDR3 DNA sequence: TGTGCCAGCAGGCTCAGTAGGGGATCCTATGGCTACACCTTC.

The rearrangement links TRBV7-2 to TRBJ1-4; D remains unclear. Looked up from germline, CDR1 is SGHTA and CDR2 is FQGNSA. The CDR3 is 13 amino acids. The V and J ends lost 1 base and 6 bases respectively, with 6 bases between them. The CDR3 DNA follows: TGTGCCAGCAGCTTAGAGCCCCATGAAAAACTGTTTTTT. Translating it yields CASSLEPHEKLFF. Based on the CDR3 plus reference TRBV7-2 and TRBJ1-4, the full variable domain is GAGVSQSPSNKVTEKGKDVELRCDPISGHTALYWYRQSLGQGLEFLIYFQGNSAPDKSGLPSDRFSAERTGGSVSTLTIQRTQQEDSAVYLCASSLEPHEKLFFGSGTQLSVL.

The rearrangement uses TRBV28 and TRBJ1-1; TRBD1 matches 7 bases. V lost 2 bases to trimming and J lost 5 bases; unmatched junction nucleotides: 14. The length of the CDR3 is 17 residues. The germline CDR1 and CDR2 sequences are MDHEN and SYDVKM. Here the CDR3 DNA reads TGTGCCAGCAGTTTACCCACGACAGGGCTTCTTTTTACTGAAGCTTTCTTT. Its protein product is CASSLPTTGLLFTEAFF.

This clone was seen only a few times. V is TRBV4-1 and J is TRBJ2-3; D gene uncertain. The germline V gene encodes CDR1 MGHRA and CDR2 YSYEKL. The V and J ends lost 0 bases and 2 bases respectively, with 9 bases between them. CDR3 size: 15 residues. CDR3 sequence (DNA): TGCGCCAGCAGCCAAGAACTACTTAACACAGATACGCAGTATTTT. Amino acid sequence: CASSQELLNTDTQYF.

With respect to this clone: Compared with germline, one end of the junction differs, possibly owing to a read error. This chain connects TRBV7-9 to TRBJ2-7, with D unclear. Looked up from germline, CDR1 is SEHNR and CDR2 is FQNEAQ (reference sequence). The CDR3 contains 11 residues. CDR3 DNA sequence: TGTTCCAGCAGCTCCCATTACGAGCAGTACTTC. Its translation: CSSSSHYEQYF.

The chain is built from TRBV5-4 and TRBJ1-2; 7 bases are shared with TRBD1. CDR1 and CDR2 from the germline V gene are SGHNT and YYREEE (reference sequence). V lost 4 bases and J lost 4; bases outside the gene matches: 4. CDR3 size: 13 residues. CDR3 DNA: TGTGCCAGCAGCCAAGACAGGGTCTATGGCTACACCTTC. Residues: CASSQDRVYGYTF.

The rearrangement joins TRBV7-8 to TRBJ1-1; D gene unclear. The CDR3 sequence is 14 residues long. V lost 5 bases and J 1 base, leaving 11 bases between the germline ends. Germline CDR1 is SGHVS and CDR2 is FQNEAQ. CDR3: CASSIYYGNTEAFF. The CDR3 DNA reads as TGTGCCAGCAGCATATATTACGGGAACACTGAAGCTTTCTTT.

The CDR3 coding sequence is TGTGCCAGCACCGGACAGAATCAAGAGACCCAGTACTTC. Translated, it gives CASTGQNQETQYF. J is TRBJ2-5 and V is TRBV6-5; D may be TRBD1 (6 bases). Germline assignment: CDR1 MNHEY and CDR2 SVGAGI. Trimming removed 7 bases from V and 2 bases from J, with 11 bases in between. CDR3 size: 13 residues.

V gene TRBV30 combines with J gene TRBJ1-1; D is unclear. The CDR3 consists of 13 residues. Germline values: CDR1 GTSNPN, CDR2 SVGIG (reference sequence). V lost 0 bases and J lost 10, with 15 bases in between. This CDR3 is CAWSVQIAARAFF. CDR3 bases: TGTGCCTGGAGTGTCCAGATAGCGGCTCGAGCTTTCTTT.

This clone was counted a few times. The rearrangement links TRBV7-3 to TRBJ1-2; TRBD1 matches 9 bases. Germline CDR1 reads SGHTA; CDR2 reads FQGTGA. Germline trimming cut 6 bases from V and 2 bases from J; bases unmatched to any gene: 7. The CDR3 is 15 amino acids. CDR3 sequence (DNA): TGTGCCAGCAGACCAACCGGGACAGGGAACTATGGCTACACCTTC. Translated: CASRPTGTGNYGYTF.

In this sample, this clone turned up a few times. The chain uses TRBV7-9 and TRBJ1-5; a weak D match, TRBD1 (5 bases). Between the trimmed V and J ends, which lost 6 bases and 1 base, there was a span of 10 bases. CDR1 and CDR2 (germline): SEHNR, FQNEAQ (reference sequence). The CDR3 is 14 amino acids. CDR3 amino acids: CASRAQGSNQPQHF. The CDR3 nucleotides read TGTGCCAGCAGGGCCCAGGGAAGCAATCAGCCCCAGCATTTT.

The gene calls are TRBV4-2 and TRBJ1-5; D gene unclear. The CDR3 totals 13 residues. Trimming removed 1 base from V and 9 bases from J, with 10 bases in between. Germline CDR1 and CDR2: LGHNA and YNFKEQ. CDR3 sequence: CASSQAEGLPQHF. CDR3 sequence (DNA): TGTGCCAGCAGCCAAGCGGAGGGTTTGCCCCAGCATTTT.

This clone appeared once. The V gene is TRBV7-9, the J gene TRBJ1-1; D unclear. The CDR3 runs to 12 residues. Trimming stripped 1 base from V and 5 bases from J, with 5 bases between. CDR1 and CDR2 (germline): SEHNR, FQNEAQ (reference sequence). CDR3 sequence: CASSLVSTEAFF. The CDR3 bases are TGTGCCAGCAGCTTAGTTAGTACTGAAGCTTTCTTT.

The rearrangement joins TRBV6-1 to TRBJ1-2; no clear D gene. From germline, CDR1 is MNHNS and CDR2 SASEGT. Trimming left V 2 bases short and J 1 base short, with 5 bases between. The CDR3 totals 13 residues. CDR3 coding DNA: TGTGCCAGCAGTGAAACTAATAACTATGGCTACACCTTC. Amino acid sequence: CASSETNNYGYTF.

This chain uses TRBV18 with TRBJ2-3, with D possibly being TRBD2 (5 bases). Germline V gene data show CDR1 as KGHSH and CDR2 as LQKENI. The V and J ends lost 3 bases and 0 bases respectively, with 19 bases between them. CDR3 length: 18 amino acids. This CDR3 reads CASSPGESVRTSTDTQYF. As DNA, the CDR3 is TGTGCCAGCTCACCGGGAGAAAGTGTACGAACTAGCACAGATACGCAGTATTTT.

This clone has only a few counts. The chain links TRBV7-2 to TRBJ2-5; D is perhaps TRBD2 (6 bases). V dropped 5 bases and J dropped 7 bases, with 11 bases sitting between them. The CDR3 consists of 12 residues. Germline lookup yields CDR1 SGHTA and CDR2 FQGNSA. The CDR3 sequence: CASSLSGVTQYF. CDR3 coding DNA: TGTGCCAGCAGCCTCTCGGGGGTGACCCAGTACTTC.

This clone appeared a few times. The rearrangement joins TRBV11-1 to TRBJ2-5; possibly TRBD2 for D (7 bases). Per the germline V gene, CDR1 is SGHAT and CDR2 is FQDESV (reference sequence). V was pared by 0 bases and J by 4 bases, with 21 bases between. This CDR3 is built from 18 residues. The CDR3 protein is CASSLAPQSRGRGETQYF. CDR3 nucleotides: TGTGCCAGCAGCTTAGCTCCTCAATCGCGGGGGCGGGGAGAGACCCAGTACTTC.

The chain is built from TRBV30 and TRBJ2-2, with no clear D. V lost 4 bases and J lost 7, with 16 bases in between. Germline values: CDR1 GTSNPN, CDR2 SVGIG (reference sequence). This CDR3 has 14 amino acids. The CDR3 nucleotides are TGTGCCTGGATCGGTCACCCCACCGGCGGGGAGCTGTTTTTT. It translates to CAWIGHPTGGELFF. Variable domain in full (rest from reference TRBV30 and TRBJ2-2): SQTIHQWPATLVQPVGSPLSLECTVEGTSNPNLYWYRQAAGRGLQLLFYSVGIGQISSEVPQNLSASRPQDRQFILSSKKLLLSDSGFYLCAWIGHPTGGELFFGEGSRLTVL.